One sample yielded the 10 T cell receptor beta chains listed below, sequenced in a study of human T cells and chemical hapten exposure. Each CDR3 protein is one row after TCRdb ran MiXCR on the RACE reads. The table shows 85,000 to 130,000 distinct CDR3 sequences, with approximately 12% occurring only once. Time point: pre-sensitization, week 0. Treatment denoted: therapeutic diphenylcyclopropenone sensitization with weekly scalp DPC. The sequences come from whole blood, collected in connection with sensitization to the hapten diphenylcyclopropenone (DPC). These TCRs come from a woman between 45 and 65 years old with alopecia areata. Some clones in this sample may be carry-over from other donors' samples.

In this sample, this clonotype turned up many times. The rearrangement joins TRBV29-1 to TRBJ2-1; 7 bases are a match to TRBD2. The CDR3 is made up of 12 amino acids. Germline lookup yields CDR1 SQVTM and CDR2 ANQGSEA. The junction had 8 bases not matched to a gene; V was cut back by 1 base and J by 14 bases. DNA for the CDR3: TGCAGCGTTGAAGGTCAGCGGGACTATAAGTTCTTC. It encodes CSVEGQRDYKFF.

The rearrangement uses TRBV7-2 and TRBJ1-2, with a possible D match to TRBD1 (6 bases). Germline loops: CDR1 SGHTA, CDR2 FQGNSA. This CDR3 comprises 13 residues. V lost 3 bases, J lost 6 bases, and 11 bases lay in between. This CDR3 reads CASSFWDTNGYTF. The DNA of the CDR3 is TGTGCCAGCAGCTTTTGGGACACCAATGGCTACACCTTC.

The J gene is TRBJ2-5, the V gene TRBV7-9; TRBD2 matches 8 bases. V gave up 1 base and J gave up 7 bases; unmatched junction bases: 17. CDR3 size: 18 residues. Per the germline V gene, CDR1 is SEHNR and CDR2 is FQNEAQ (reference sequence). The CDR3 region has the DNA TGTGCCAGCAGCTTAGTTGCGAGCGGGGGCCCCCGAGCGGGGACCCAGTACTTC. Translating gives CASSLVASGGPRAGTQYF.

As for this clonotype: A much larger clone differs by one base, so this may be a read error. This CDR3 is CASSPRGLAGENNEQFF. Written as DNA, the CDR3 is TGTGCCAGCTCACCCCGTGGCCTAGCGGGGGAAAACAATGAGCAGTTCTTC. The chain joins TRBV18 to TRBJ2-1; 10 nucleotides line up with TRBD2. CDR3 length: 17 amino acids. The germline gives CDR1 KGHSH, CDR2 LQKENI. The V gene end was trimmed by 3 bases and the J gene end by 5 bases; junction bases not matched to a gene: 10.

This clonotype was counted only a few times. The V call is TRBV7-9, the J call TRBJ2-3, with no clear D. CDR3 size: 14 residues. The V gene's germline CDR1 is SEHNR and CDR2 FQNEAQ (reference sequence). V was cut by 1 base and J by 1 base, with 6 bases left in between. CDR3 protein: CASSLVWGTDTQYF. The CDR3 coding sequence is TGTGCCAGCAGCTTAGTTTGGGGCACAGATACGCAGTATTTT.

This chain's CDR3 is CSAVQDSNQPQHF. CDR3 nucleotide sequence: TGCAGTGCCGTACAGGATAGCAATCAGCCCCAGCATTTT. The gene calls are TRBV20-1 and TRBJ1-5, with a possible D match to TRBD1 (5 bases). The length of the CDR3 is 13 residues. The V end lost 6 bases, the J end lost 0 bases, and 9 bases lay between the germline ends. Germline V gene lookup returns CDR1 DFQATT and CDR2 SNEGSKA (reference sequence).

This clonotype was counted between two and nine times. The rearrangement uses TRBV6-1 and TRBJ2-5; TRBD2 aligns across 8 bases. Germline CDR1 reads MNHNS; CDR2 reads SASEGT. The CDR3 loop spans 15 amino acids. With 5 bases clipped from V and 4 bases from J, the junction kept 9 bases outside the gene matches. DNA of the CDR3: TGTGCCAGCAGTCCTCGATCGGGAGGGGGAGAGACCCAGTACTTC. Its protein product is CASSPRSGGGETQYF.

The chain uses TRBV29-1 and TRBJ1-4; the D gene is possibly TRBD1 (6 bases). The germline V and J ends were trimmed by 7 bases and 4 bases, with 13 bases remaining between them. The germline V gene encodes CDR1 SQVTM and CDR2 ANQGSEA. CDR3 length equals 13 residues. CDR3: CSGRQALNEKLFF. The CDR3 region has the DNA TGCAGCGGCAGACAGGCCCTTAATGAAAAACTGTTTTTT.

This clonotype was seen at least ten times. The V and J genes are TRBV29-1 and TRBJ2-3; a weak D match, TRBD2 (5 bases). In germline, CDR1 is SQVTM, CDR2 ANQGSEA. The CDR3 is made up of 13 amino acids. Trimming left V 2 bases short and J 9 bases short, with 15 bases between. The CDR3 here is CSVELAESGTQYF. The CDR3 bases are TGCAGCGTTGAACTAGCCGAGAGTGGGACGCAGTATTTT.

This clonotype came up many times. This chain connects TRBV6-1 to TRBJ1-5; the D gene is possibly TRBD1 (5 bases). Germline V gene lookup returns CDR1 MNHNS and CDR2 SASEGT. This CDR3 comprises 15 residues. V lost 5 bases, J lost 5 bases, and 16 bases lay in between. DNA for the CDR3: TGTGCCAGCAGTCCGCTGGGGCAGTCCCATCAGCCCCAGCATTTT. Translation gives CASSPLGQSHQPQHF.